A single sample is the source of the 26 T cell receptor beta chains below, sequenced in a study of naive and memory T cell subsets. Study conclusions and caveats: Naive repertoires, especially CD8, held a few larger clonotypes, possibly memory cells re-expressing CD45RA.

The beta constant-region primer was an equimolar mix of two oligonucleotides covering TRBC1 and TRBC2. The ligated cDNA underwent four PCR rounds using SP2 and nested alpha and beta constant-region primers. In TCRdb, the UMI-ligation and nested PCR reads were re-called with MiXCR into one record per CDR3 protein. The table has over 90,000 distinct CDR3 sequences, approximately 10% seen once. Their antigens remain unidentified. Sample: naive CD4+ T cells from blood. Source of these receptors: a human donor in good health.

This clonotype was observed a handful of times. V gene TRBV6-2 or TRBV6-3 combines with J gene TRBJ1-2; no reliable D call. This CDR3 contains 12 residues. Per germline, CDR1 MNHEY and CDR2 SVGEGT. Trimming took 8 bases from V and 5 from J, leaving 12 bases between them. CDR3 region: CASSYRPYGYTF. The DNA of the CDR3 is TGTGCCAGCTCTTATCGTCCATATGGCTACACCTTC.

The chain joins TRBV25-1 to TRBJ1-4; TRBD1 matches at 8 bases. The CDR3 is 15 residues long. V was pared by 5 bases and J by 5 bases, with 7 bases of the junction left unmatched. The V gene's germline CDR1 is MGHDK and CDR2 SYGVNS. The CDR3 region has the DNA TGTGCCAGCAGTTATGTACGACAGGGGAATGAAAAACTGTTTTTT. This gives the protein CASSYVRQGNEKLFF.

The sample holds a few counts of this clonotype. The rearrangement uses TRBV30 and TRBJ2-2, with 7 bases identical to TRBD1. This CDR3 spans 16 amino acids. In germline, CDR1 is GTSNPN, CDR2 SVGIG (reference sequence). J gave up 3 bases and V 0 bases, and 7 bases lay outside the gene matches. The CDR3 nucleotides read TGTGCCTGGAGTGTATCCCGGACAGGACACACCGGGGAGCTGTTTTTT. Translated: CAWSVSRTGHTGELFF.

This sequence joins TRBV7-8 and TRBJ1-2; TRBD1 matches at 11 bases. V was pared by 5 bases and J by 8 bases, with 4 bases of the junction left unmatched. The CDR3 has 13 residues. The germline V gene has CDR1 SGHVS and CDR2 FQNEAQ. DNA for the CDR3: TGTGCCAGCAGCGCGGACAGGGGGCTCGGCTACACCTTC. Protein product: CASSADRGLGYTF.

Only a few counts were recorded for this clonotype. The CDR3 DNA reads as TGTGCCAGCTCACCACCGGGGACTAGCGGTGGCACAGATACGCAGTATTTT. Translated, it gives CASSPPGTSGGTDTQYF. V usage is TRBV18 and J usage is TRBJ2-3; 11 nucleotides match TRBD2. From germline, CDR1 is KGHSH and CDR2 LQKENI. J was trimmed by 1 base and V by 0 bases; bases with no gene match: 3. The length of the CDR3 is 17 residues.

The genes are TRBV4-3 and TRBJ2-1; perhaps TRBD2 as D (8 bases). Germline V CDR1 and CDR2: LGHNA, YSLEER. The CDR3 is made up of 20 amino acids. Trimming shortened V by 0 bases and J by 6 bases, and 27 bases separated the two germline ends. DNA of the CDR3: TGCGCCAGCAGCCAAGAGATTCCAGGGGGAGCTAGCGGGTCGGGCAATGAGCAGTTCTTC. Residues: CASSQEIPGGASGSGNEQFF.

V and J are TRBV5-6 and TRBJ2-5; a possible D gene is TRBD1 (6 bases). In germline, CDR1 is SGHDT, CDR2 YYEEEE. The CDR3 sequence is 13 residues long. The germline V and J ends were trimmed by 3 bases and 9 bases, with 15 bases remaining between them. The CDR3 loop reads CASSSAGVQAQYF. For the CDR3, the DNA is TGTGCCAGCAGCTCAGCAGGGGTTCAGGCCCAGTACTTC.

This clonotype came up a few times. This chain joins TRBV6-2 or TRBV6-3 and TRBJ1-2, with D maybe TRBD1 (5 bases). The V gene's germline CDR1 is MNHEY and CDR2 SVGEGT. V lost 8 bases and J lost 4, with 26 bases in between. The CDR3 length is 17 residues. The DNA for the CDR3 is TGTGCCAGCGAGTCTTCGCGAGAGTATCAGGGATTCTATGGCTACACCTTC. It is translated as CASESSREYQGFYGYTF.

This clonotype was seen a handful of times. The chain combines TRBV12-3 or TRBV12-4 with TRBJ2-3, with 7 bases matching TRBD1. The CDR3 contains 16 residues. The V segment lost 3 bases and the J segment 2 bases; nucleotides outside the gene matches: 8. The CDR3 bases are TGTGCCAGCAGTTTTGCCAGGGGGTGGGACACAGATACGCAGTATTTT. Translating it yields CASSFARGWDTDTQYF.

In this sample, this clonotype turned up many times. V gene TRBV4-2 combines with J gene TRBJ1-6; D remains unclear. The CDR3 is made up of 16 amino acids. The V end lost 0 bases, the J end lost 7 bases, and 13 bases lay between the germline ends. Germline V gene sequence: CDR1 LGHNA, CDR2 YNFKEQ. The DNA of the CDR3 is TGTGCCAGCAGCCAAGATCCCTTACCCGACAATTCACCCCTCCACTTT. Protein sequence: CASSQDPLPDNSPLHF.

The rearrangement uses TRBV3-1 and TRBJ2-7; 9 bases map to TRBD2. The J segment lost 1 base and the V segment lost 1 base, leaving 5 bases of the junction unmatched. CDR3 length equals 16 residues. CDR1 LGHDT and CDR2 YNNKEL come from the germline V gene (reference sequence). As DNA, the CDR3 is TGTGCCAGCAGCCAAGCGGCAGCGGGAGGATCCTACGAGCAGTACTTC. It encodes CASSQAAAGGSYEQYF.

This clonotype was observed a few times. The chain has TRBV12-3 or TRBV12-4 and TRBJ2-7, with 9 bases that match TRBD1. V lost 6 bases and J lost 5; bases outside the gene matches: 14. The CDR3 extends over 16 amino acids. The CDR3 DNA is TGTGCCAGCAGACCGGGGGACAGGGTGGGTTTCCACGAGCAGTACTTC. Protein: CASRPGDRVGFHEQYF.

The gene calls are TRBV6-2 or TRBV6-3 and TRBJ1-2; D gene uncertain. Germline lookup yields CDR1 MNHEY and CDR2 SVGEGT. Trimming stripped 6 bases from V and 6 bases from J, with 17 bases between. This CDR3 spans 14 amino acids. The CDR3 region has the DNA TGTGCCAGCAGCCATACAGAAGATTCGGATGGCTACACCTTC. Translation gives CASSHTEDSDGYTF.

CDR3 sequence: CASSLVQPRSGETQYF. For the CDR3, the DNA is TGTGCCAGCAGCTTAGTCCAGCCCCGAAGTGGGGAGACCCAGTACTTC. J is TRBJ2-5 and V is TRBV7-2; D unclear. Germline lookup yields CDR1 SGHTA and CDR2 FQGNSA. The CDR3 covers 16 residues. The V gene lost 1 base and the J gene lost 5 bases, with 17 bases spanning the gap.

This clonotype appeared many times. The V call is TRBV6-2 or TRBV6-3, the J call TRBJ2-1; D call uncertain. CDR1 is MNHEY and CDR2 is SVGEGT in the germline V gene. The CDR3 has 17 amino acids. Trimming took 2 bases from V and 2 from J, leaving 16 bases between them. This chain's CDR3 is CASSYPARVTAYNEQFF. The CDR3 DNA reads as TGTGCCAGCAGTTACCCAGCTCGGGTGACGGCCTACAATGAGCAGTTCTTC.

This chain connects TRBV29-1 to TRBJ2-4, with 10 bases that match TRBD2. The germline gives CDR1 SQVTM, CDR2 ANQGSEA. The V segment lost 2 bases and the J segment 2 bases; nucleotides outside the gene matches: 6. The CDR3 consists of 16 residues. The CDR3 loop is CSVETPSGRPKNIQYF. The CDR3, as DNA: TGCAGCGTTGAAACCCCTAGCGGGAGACCCAAAAACATTCAGTACTTC. Full variable domain (outside the CDR3, taken from reference TRBV29-1 and TRBJ2-4): SAVISQKPSRDICQRGTSLTIQCQVDSQVTMMFWYRQQPGQSLTLIATANQGSEATYESGFVIDKFPISRPNLTFSTLTVSNMSPEDSSIYLCSVETPSGRPKNIQYFGAGTRLSVL.

Many counts were recorded for this clonotype. For the CDR3, the DNA is TGTGCCAGCAGCTTACGTCCCGGGACTAGCGGGAGTTCTGAGCAGTTCTTC. Amino acid sequence: CASSLRPGTSGSSEQFF. The rearrangement uses TRBV7-2 and TRBJ2-1; 14 bases fit TRBD2. With V trimmed by 2 bases and J by 9 bases, 9 bases remained unmatched. The CDR3 consists of 17 residues. Germline assignment: CDR1 SGHTA and CDR2 FQGNSA.

This clonotype was seen a handful of times. V and J are TRBV5-1 and TRBJ2-1; tentatively, D is TRBD1 (7 bases). V was pared by 1 base and J by 7 bases, with 21 bases between. The germline V gene encodes CDR1 SGHRS and CDR2 YFSETQ. The CDR3 extends over 17 amino acids. The CDR3 protein is CASSLSRLVQGGNEQFF. As DNA, the CDR3 is TGCGCCAGCAGCTTGTCTAGACTAGTTCAGGGGGGTAATGAGCAGTTCTTC.

The table lists this clonotype with many counts. Here the CDR3 DNA reads TGTGCCAGCAGCCTGGGCACAGATACGCAGTATTTT. Amino acids: CASSLGTDTQYF. This chain connects TRBV7-2 to TRBJ2-3; D unresolved. Per germline, CDR1 SGHTA and CDR2 FQGNSA. CDR3 length: 12 amino acids. V lost 5 bases, J lost 1 base, and 4 bases lay in between.

This clonotype was detected only a few times. The genes are TRBV12-3 or TRBV12-4 and TRBJ1-1; no clear D gene. The CDR3 has 13 residues. Trimming cost V 5 bases and J 0 bases, with 7 bases left between them. The CDR3 reads CASSVSMNTEAFF. The DNA for the CDR3 is TGTGCCAGCAGTGTATCCATGAACACTGAAGCTTTCTTT.

This clonotype has ten or more counts. The rearrangement links TRBV14 to TRBJ2-7; tentatively, D is TRBD2 (5 bases). CDR1 and CDR2 (germline): SGHDN, FVKESK. Trimming left V 4 bases short and J 5 bases short, with 12 bases between. This CDR3 spans 13 amino acids. CDR3 loop: CASSPWAGNEQYF. The CDR3 DNA reads as TGTGCCAGCAGCCCCTGGGCCGGGAACGAGCAGTACTTC.

This clonotype was seen more than once but under ten times. The chain has TRBV4-2 and TRBJ1-3, with D perhaps matching TRBD1 (5 bases). Trimming took 0 bases from V and 4 from J, leaving 13 bases between them. The CDR3 totals 16 residues. The germline V gene has CDR1 LGHNA and CDR2 YNFKEQ. CDR3 amino acids: CASSQDPQVGGNTIYF. The CDR3 region has the DNA TGTGCCAGCAGCCAAGATCCACAGGTTGGGGGAAACACCATATATTTT.

This clonotype was seen only a few times. This chain uses TRBV20-1 with TRBJ1-5; TRBD1 is a possible D gene (6 bases). The germline V gene encodes CDR1 DFQATT and CDR2 SNEGSKA (reference sequence). The CDR3 is made up of 15 amino acids. V lost 3 bases to trimming and J lost 5 bases, with 17 bases between them. The CDR3 region has the DNA TGCAGTGCTAGGATAGACAGGTCTGGGCATCAGCCCCAGCATTTT. Protein product: CSARIDRSGHQPQHF.

V gene TRBV20-1 combines with J gene TRBJ1-4; D is uncertain. The CDR3 has 11 residues. Germline CDR1 is DFQATT and CDR2 is SNEGSKA (reference sequence). The ends were cut back, 7 bases at V and 5 bases at J, with 8 bases in the middle. In DNA form, the CDR3 reads TGCAGTGGGCTATGGAATGAAAAACTGTTTTTT. It is translated as CSGLWNEKLFF.

This clonotype turned up a few times. The chain employs TRBV6-2 or TRBV6-3 and TRBJ1-5; D call uncertain. The length of the CDR3 is 12 residues. Trimming removed 5 bases from V and 9 bases from J, with 11 bases in between. CDR1 is MNHEY and CDR2 is SVGEGT in the germline V gene. CDR3 in DNA: TGTGCCAGCAGTAGCCCTCTACGGCCCCAGCATTTT. It is translated as CASSSPLRPQHF.

This clonotype was counted ten times or more. The chain recombines TRBV20-1 with TRBJ2-3; 12 bases are shared with TRBD2. This CDR3 is built from 15 residues. V trimming: 3 bases; J trimming: 6 bases; junction bases outside the gene matches: 7. The germline gives CDR1 DFQATT, CDR2 SNEGSKA (reference sequence). The CDR3 nucleotides are TGCAGTGCTAGCCCGACTAGCGGGAGTGGTGATACGCAGTATTTT. Translation: CSASPTSGSGDTQYF.